This TCR beta chain originates from a study of control samples from healthy donors and cancer patients (dated by TCRdb to the early 2020s). In regard to this clone: Its target antigen remains unknown. Per-base quality was not reported, and no clone a single base away is much larger than it.

Libraries were constructed by the immunoSEQ multiplex PCR assay. TCRdb holds this immuneACCESS table with in-frame rearrangements only. Some clones are missing; in checked studies, unresolved V genes explain under half, and the rest has no known cause. This sample comprises 95,000 to 100,000 clones, roughly 90% of them detected only once. The ten largest clones capture 7.8% of the sample. Germline trimming amounts to 5 bases on V and 1 base on J, with 6 as the count of junction bases outside the gene matches. The CDR3 measures 17 amino acids from cysteine to phenylalanine. Only CDR3 DNA remains: 51 bases, in frame from the first base. The germline V gene (reference sequence) sets CDR1 to LGHDT and CDR2 to YNNKEL.

The sequence came from a man aged 25 to 45 in good health. This chain is built from TRBV3-1 (or the pseudogene TRBV3-2) and TRBJ2-4; 12 middle bases align to TRBD2. The sample was blood. The DNA sequence follows: TGTGCCAGCAGCGAGACTAGCGGGGGTGCTGCCAAAAACATTCAGTACTTC. The translation is CASSETSGGAAKNIQYF.